The text below deals with one T cell receptor (beta chain). Its specificity is not known. The source of the sample is a study of T cells in narcolepsy. The protocol was immunoSEQ multiplex PCR, while the TCRdb copy is restricted to in-frame clones and leaves out a portion. The data contain approximately 35,000 clones, 65% to 85% of them singletons. Study findings and constraints: HCRT-specific and TRIB2-specific autoreactive clonotypes appeared among same-patient CSF and blood CD4+ clonotypes. Reportedly, autoreactive clonotypes were serially detected in patients' blood but not controls'.

The ends were cut back, 0 bases at V and 5 bases at J, with 9 bases in the middle. The CDR3 has 14 residues. Germline V gene sequence: CDR1 LGHNT, CDR2 FRNRAP. Specimen: memory (CD45RA-) CD4+ T cells from blood. The chain combines TRBV12-5 with TRBJ2-3; tentative D call: TRBD2 (5 bases). The TCR was taken from a human donor in good health. The CDR3 loop is CASGLVLGGDTQYF. Here the CDR3 DNA reads TGTGCTAGTGGTTTGGTACTTGGAGGAGATACGCAGTATTTT.